This T cell receptor (beta chain) was sequenced during a study of blood T cell repertoires in COVID-19. Whole-study context: COVID-19 samples, acute and convalescent, were from the United States, Italy and Spain. From T cells, B-cell-depleted T cells, or PBMCs came the material, which was cDNA or gDNA.

Authors' methods: Reference gene primer amplification gave nucleated cell count estimates. This table comes from immunoSEQ multiplex PCR, and its TCRdb copy is limited to in-frame clones, with some not included. The V and J calls and clone size are taken from that table; D and trimming were inferred from the DNA. This sample carries 380,000 or so clones, roughly four fifths of them seen once, and the ten largest clones take 1.1%. With 4 bases removed from V and 2 bases from J, the gap between germline ends came to 10 bases. The CDR3 is 13 amino acids. Germline V gives CDR1 SGHRS, CDR2 YFSETQ. The sequenced material came from peripheral blood. V is TRBV5-1 and J is TRBJ2-7; D ambiguous. The source of this sequence is a human donor with acute or convalescent COVID-19. The donor label of this sample is uncertain. CDR3 region: CASSGRNPYEQYF. CDR3 nucleotide sequence: TGCGCCAGCAGCGGCAGAAACCCCTACGAGCAGTACTTC.